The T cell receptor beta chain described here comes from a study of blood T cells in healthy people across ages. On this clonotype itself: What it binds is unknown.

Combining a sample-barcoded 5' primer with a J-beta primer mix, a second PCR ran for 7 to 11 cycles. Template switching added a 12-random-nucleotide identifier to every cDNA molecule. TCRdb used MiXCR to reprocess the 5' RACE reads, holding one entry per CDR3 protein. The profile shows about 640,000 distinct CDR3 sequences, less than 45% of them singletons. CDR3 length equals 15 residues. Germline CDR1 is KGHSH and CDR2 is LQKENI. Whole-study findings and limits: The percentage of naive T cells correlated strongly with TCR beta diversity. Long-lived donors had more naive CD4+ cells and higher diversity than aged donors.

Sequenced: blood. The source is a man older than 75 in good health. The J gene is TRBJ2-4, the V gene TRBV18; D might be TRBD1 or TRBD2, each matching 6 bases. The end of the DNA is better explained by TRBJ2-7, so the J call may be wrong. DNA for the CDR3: TGTGCCAGCTCACCACAGGAAGGGGGGAACTACGAGCAGTACTTC. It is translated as CASSPQEGGNYEQYF.